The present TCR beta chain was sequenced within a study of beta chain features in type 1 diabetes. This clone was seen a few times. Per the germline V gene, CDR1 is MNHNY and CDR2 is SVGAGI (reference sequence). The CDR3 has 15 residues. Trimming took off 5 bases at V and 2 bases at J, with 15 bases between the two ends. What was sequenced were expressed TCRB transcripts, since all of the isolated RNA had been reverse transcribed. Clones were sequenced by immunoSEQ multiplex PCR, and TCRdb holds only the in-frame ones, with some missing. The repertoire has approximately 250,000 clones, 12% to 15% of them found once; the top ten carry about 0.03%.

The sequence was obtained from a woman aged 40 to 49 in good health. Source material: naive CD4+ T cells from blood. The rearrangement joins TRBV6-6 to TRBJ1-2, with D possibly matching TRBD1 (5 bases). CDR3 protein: CASSPGQAENYGYTF. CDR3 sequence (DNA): TGTGCCAGCAGTCCCGGACAAGCAGAAAACTATGGCTACACCTTC.